This passage covers 5 T cell receptor beta chains from one sample sequenced in a study of PD-1 blockade in classical Hodgkin lymphoma. This sample's time point: cycle 4 day 1 (C4D1), after six to seven weeks of nivolumab. All patients experienced relapse after autologous stem cell transplantation, and brentuximab vedotin exposure was variable. Measured with immunoSEQ multiplex PCR; TCRdb has only the in-frame clones, and not every one. The data show about 92,000 clones, with 75% to 85% seen just once and about 15% held by the top ten. The specimen was peripheral blood mononuclear cells (PBMCs), collected before the fourth cycle of nivolumab. The receptor set was obtained from a human donor with classical Hodgkin lymphoma.

The chain is built from TRBV9 and TRBJ2-2; no clear D gene. In germline, CDR1 is SGDLS, CDR2 YYNGEE. CDR3 size: 14 residues. Trimming pared 4 bases from V and 3 bases from J, leaving 10 bases between. DNA of the CDR3: TGTGCCAGCAGCCTTGGACCTCACACCGGGGAGCTGTTTTTT. Translated: CASSLGPHTGELFF.

The V call is TRBV15, the J call TRBJ1-5; the D gene is possibly TRBD1 (5 bases). The CDR3 length is 15 residues. Trimming removed 5 bases at V and 5 bases at J, with 16 bases between. Germline-derived CDR1 and CDR2 are LNHNV and YYDKDF (reference sequence). The CDR3: CATSPDSRVHQPQHF. As DNA, the CDR3 is TGTGCCACCAGCCCAGATTCCAGGGTACATCAGCCCCAGCATTTT. The variable domain in full, with the rest retrieved from reference TRBV15 and TRBJ1-5, is DAMVIQNPRYQVTQFGKPVTLSCSQTLNHNVMYWYQQKSSQAPKLLFHYYDKDFNNEADTPDNFQSRRPNTSFCFLDIRSPGLGDTAMYLCATSPDSRVHQPQHFGDGTRLSIL.

The J gene is TRBJ1-2, the V gene TRBV6-6; 9 bases align to TRBD1. CDR1 is MNHNY, CDR2 SVGAGI, per germline (reference sequence). The CDR3 length is 16 residues. The V segment lost 7 bases and the J segment 6 bases; nucleotides outside the gene matches: 15. CDR3 protein: CASNLPGQGEVNGYTF. As DNA, the CDR3 is TGTGCCAGCAATTTACCGGGACAGGGTGAGGTTAATGGCTACACCTTC.

The chain couples TRBV7-3 to TRBJ2-2, with 9 bases identical to TRBD1. Germline V CDR1 and CDR2: SGHTA, FQGTGA. The length of the CDR3 is 15 residues. Trimming cost V 4 bases and J 1 base; bases outside gene matches: 1. This CDR3 reads CASSSTGGNTGELFF. DNA for the CDR3: TGTGCCAGCAGCTCGACAGGGGGGAACACCGGGGAGCTGTTTTTT.

The chain recombines TRBV12-2 with TRBJ2-3; the table's D gene call, TRBD2, was not cross checked with the DNA. TRBV12-2 is marked as a pseudogene. The CDR3 spans 19 residues. The CDR3 DNA follows: TGTGCAAGTCGCTTAGTAGAGGAGGGACTAGCGGGGAGCACAGATACGCAGTATTTT. Its protein is CASRLVEEGLAGSTDTQYF.